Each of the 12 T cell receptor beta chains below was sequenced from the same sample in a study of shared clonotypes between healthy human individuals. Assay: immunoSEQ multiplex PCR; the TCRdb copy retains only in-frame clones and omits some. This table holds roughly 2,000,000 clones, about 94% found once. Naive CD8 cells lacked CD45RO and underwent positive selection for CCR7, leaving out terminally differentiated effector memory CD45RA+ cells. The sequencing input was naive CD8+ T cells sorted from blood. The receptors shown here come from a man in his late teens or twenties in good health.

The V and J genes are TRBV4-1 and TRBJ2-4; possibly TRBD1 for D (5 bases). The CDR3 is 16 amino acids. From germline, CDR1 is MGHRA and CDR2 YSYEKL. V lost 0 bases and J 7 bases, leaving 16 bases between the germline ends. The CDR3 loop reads CASSQDSHQGMNIQYF. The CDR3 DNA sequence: TGCGCCAGCAGCCAAGACTCCCACCAGGGTATGAACATTCAGTACTTC.

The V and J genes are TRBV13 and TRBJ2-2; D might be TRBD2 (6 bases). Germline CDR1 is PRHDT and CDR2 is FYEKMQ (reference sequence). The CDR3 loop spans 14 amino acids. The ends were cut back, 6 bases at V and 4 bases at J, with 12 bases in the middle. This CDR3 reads CASSTAGSTGELFF. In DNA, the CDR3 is TGTGCCAGCAGTACCGCCGGGAGCACCGGGGAGCTGTTTTTT.

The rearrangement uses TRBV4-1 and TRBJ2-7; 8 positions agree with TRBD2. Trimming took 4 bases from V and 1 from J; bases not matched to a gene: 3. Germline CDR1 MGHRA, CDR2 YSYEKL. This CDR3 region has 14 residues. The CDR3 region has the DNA TGCGCCAGCAGCCGTACTAGCGGTTCCTACGAGCAGTACTTC. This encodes CASSRTSGSYEQYF.

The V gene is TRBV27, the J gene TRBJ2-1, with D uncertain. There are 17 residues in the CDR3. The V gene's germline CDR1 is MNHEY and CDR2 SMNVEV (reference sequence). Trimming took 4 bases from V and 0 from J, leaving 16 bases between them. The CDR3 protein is CASSWQRTESSYNEQFF. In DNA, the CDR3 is TGTGCCAGCAGTTGGCAACGGACGGAGAGCTCCTACAATGAGCAGTTCTTC.

The DNA of the CDR3 is TGCGCCAGCAGCCGCGTCGGCAGGACAGGGGGCGAGCAGTACTTC. Protein: CASSRVGRTGGEQYF. The J gene is TRBJ2-7, the V gene TRBV4-1; 10 positions agree with TRBD1. The V gene end was trimmed by 4 bases and the J gene end by 6 bases; junction bases not matched to a gene: 9. This CDR3 contains 15 residues. The germline V gene encodes CDR1 MGHRA and CDR2 YSYEKL.

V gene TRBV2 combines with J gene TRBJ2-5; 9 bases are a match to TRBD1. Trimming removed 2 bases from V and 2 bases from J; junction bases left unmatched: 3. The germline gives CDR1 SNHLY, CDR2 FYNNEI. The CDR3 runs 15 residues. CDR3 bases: TGTGCCAGCAGTGAATGGGGGACAGGGCAAGAGACCCAGTACTTC. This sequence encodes CASSEWGTGQETQYF.

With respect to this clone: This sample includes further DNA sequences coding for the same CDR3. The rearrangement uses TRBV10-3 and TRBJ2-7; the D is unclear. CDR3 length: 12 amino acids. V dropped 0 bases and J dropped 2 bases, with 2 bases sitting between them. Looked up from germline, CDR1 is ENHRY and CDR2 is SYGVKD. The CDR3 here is CAISESPYEQYF. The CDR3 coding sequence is TGTGCCATCAGTGAGTCGCCCTACGAGCAGTACTTC.

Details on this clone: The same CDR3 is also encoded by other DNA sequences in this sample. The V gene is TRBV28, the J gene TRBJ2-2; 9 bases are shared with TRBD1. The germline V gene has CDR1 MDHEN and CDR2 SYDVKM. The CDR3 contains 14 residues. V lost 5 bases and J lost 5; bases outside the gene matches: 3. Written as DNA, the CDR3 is TGTGCCAGCAGTGGACAGGGGAGGACCGGGGAGCTGTTTTTT. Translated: CASSGQGRTGELFF.

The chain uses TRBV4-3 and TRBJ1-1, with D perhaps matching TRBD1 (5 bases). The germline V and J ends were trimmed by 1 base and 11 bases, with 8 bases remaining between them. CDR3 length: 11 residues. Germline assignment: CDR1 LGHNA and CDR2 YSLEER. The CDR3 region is CASSQGGPAFF. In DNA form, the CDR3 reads TGCGCCAGCAGCCAAGGGGGCCCTGCTTTCTTT.

CDR3 sequence (DNA): TGTGCCAGCAGTTTTTACGGGACAGGGCTCGACGAGCAGTACTTC. Its protein is CASSFYGTGLDEQYF. This sequence joins TRBV6-1 and TRBJ2-7; 9 positions match TRBD1. Germline V gene lookup returns CDR1 MNHNS and CDR2 SASEGT. J gave up 5 bases and V 5 bases, and 10 bases lay outside the gene matches. The CDR3 is 15 amino acids.

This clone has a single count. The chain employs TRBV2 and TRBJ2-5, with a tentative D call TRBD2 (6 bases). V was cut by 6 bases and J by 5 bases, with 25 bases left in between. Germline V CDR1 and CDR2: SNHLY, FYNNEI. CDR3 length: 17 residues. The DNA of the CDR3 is TGTGCCAGCAGCCCCCCGGGCGGGGAGCCAGATGGCGAGACCCAGTACTTC. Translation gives CASSPPGGEPDGETQYF. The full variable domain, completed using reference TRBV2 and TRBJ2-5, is EPEVTQTPSHQVTQMGQEVILRCVPISNHLYFYWYRQILGQKVEFLVSFYNNEISEKSEIFDDQFSVERPDGSNFTLKIRSTKLEDSAMYFCASSPPGGEPDGETQYFGPGTRLLVL.

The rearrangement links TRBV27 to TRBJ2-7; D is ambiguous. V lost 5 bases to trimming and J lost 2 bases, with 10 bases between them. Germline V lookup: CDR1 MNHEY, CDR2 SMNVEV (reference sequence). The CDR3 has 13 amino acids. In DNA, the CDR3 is TGTGCCAGCAGTAGGAAAGCCACCTACGAGCAGTACTTC. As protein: CASSRKATYEQYF.